The subject of this entry is one T cell receptor (beta chain). This sample was taken from a study of blood T cells in healthy people across ages. A sample-barcoded 5' primer and a J-beta primer mix were used in a second PCR of roughly 6 to 12 cycles. TCRdb called the 5' RACE reads again in MiXCR, with one record for every CDR3 protein. The sample includes 870,000 or so distinct CDR3 sequences, 29% of them seen just once. Trimming took off 0 bases at V and 0 bases at J, with 9 bases between the two ends. CDR3 length: 16 amino acids. What was sequenced was blood. The receptor comes from a woman aged 80 or over in good health. The chain recombines TRBV12-3 or TRBV12-4 with TRBJ1-5, with D possibly TRBD1 on 5 matching bases. CDR3 residues: CASSLARGNSNQPQHF. CDR3 bases: TGTGCCAGCAGTTTAGCCCGGGGCAATAGCAATCAGCCCCAGCATTTT.